This TCR beta chain was retrieved from a study of technical replicates of blood from several donors. Measured with immunoSEQ multiplex PCR; TCRdb has only the in-frame clones, and not every one. The repertoire holds 55,000 to 75,000 clones, with 91% as singletons. Trimming took 0 bases from V and 9 from J, leaving 10 bases between them. CDR3 length: 13 residues. The germline V gene has CDR1 SGHDN and CDR2 FVKESK. J is TRBJ2-3 and V is TRBV14, with a tentative D call TRBD2 (5 bases). The TCR comes from a human donor in good health. Some clones in this sample may be carry-over from other donors' samples. Material: PBMCs. The chain's CDR3 is CASSQELDGTQYF. The CDR3 DNA is TGTGCCAGCAGCCAAGAACTAGACGGGACGCAGTATTTT. Together with reference TRBV14 and TRBJ2-3, the CDR3 gives the full variable domain: EAGVTQFPSHSVIEKGQTVTLRCDPISGHDNLYWYRRVMGKEIKFLLHFVKESKQDESGMPNNRFLAERTGGTYSTLKVQPAELEDSGVYFCASSQELDGTQYFGPGTRLTVL.